Listed below are T cell receptor beta chains from one sample, sequenced in a study of CD8 T cells in Susac syndrome. TCRdb fed the immunoSEQ multiplex PCR reads into MiXCR, producing one record per CDR3 protein. The sample yields roughly 200,000 distinct CDR3 sequences, 85% to 95% seen once. Sequencing was done on a sample of CD4+ T cells from PBMCs. Receptors were obtained from a human donor in good health. Both conserved end residues are part of each CDR3. Fields, in order: J gene, V gene, CDR3 length, CDR3 protein.

TRBJ2-3 | TRBV24-1 | 14 | CAVDGGASTDTQYF
TRBJ1-2 | TRBV20-1 | 13 | CSAVDVTNYGYTF
TRBJ2-1 | TRBV14 | 17 | CASSQVIGLADIGEQFF
TRBJ2-4 | TRBV12-3/TRBV12-4 | 14 | CASRTSGGEDIQYF
TRBJ2-6 | TRBV7-8 | 14 | CASSSLAGANVLTF
TRBJ1-2 | TRBV5-1 | 13 | CASSLAGDSGYTF
TRBJ1-2 | TRBV15 | 14 | CATSRAWTGNGYTF
TRBJ2-5 | TRBV12-3/TRBV12-4 | 13 | CASSPWRTGGKYF
TRBJ2-2 | TRBV4-1 | 17 | CASSQDRLAGVTGELFF
TRBJ2-4 | TRBV30 | 13 | CAWRINDRAIQYF
TRBJ2-1 | TRBV30 | 19 | CAWSRLGGTSGRGYNEQFF
TRBJ2-5 | TRBV29-1 | 12 | CSVGNLQETQYF
TRBJ2-1 | TRBV3-1 | 15 | CASSQGGGTYNEQFF
TRBJ2-3 | TRBV11-2 | 15 | CASSPNRGQGDTQYF
TRBJ1-4 | TRBV30 | 13 | CAWSLQGNEKLFF
TRBJ2-1 | TRBV19 | 15 | CASSIEGQSYNEQFF
TRBJ2-1 | TRBV24-1 | 15 | CATSDFTSGRYEQFF
TRBJ2-1 | TRBV24-1 | 16 | CATSDASTSANNEQFF
TRBJ2-1 | TRBV10-3 | 13 | CAIGRTEYNEQFF
TRBJ2-7 | TRBV20-1 | 13 | CSAIPAAMYEQYF
TRBJ2-5 | TRBV7-2 | 14 | CASTLGGPGETQYF
TRBJ2-7 | TRBV19 | 11 | CASSSEYEQYF
TRBJ1-2 | TRBV10-3 | 12 | CAISESAGGRTF
TRBJ2-7 | TRBV9 | 14 | CASSVGGRSYEQYF
TRBJ1-5 | TRBV28 | 12 | CASSPAPGPQHF
TRBJ2-1 | TRBV29-1 | 13 | CSVETGSYNEQFF
TRBJ2-1 | TRBV7-7 | 15 | CASSQGLAGDNEQFF
TRBJ2-7 | TRBV7-9 | 13 | CASSPGTTGEQYF
TRBJ2-7 | TRBV18 | 16 | CASSPPPGQGSHEQYF
TRBJ1-5 | TRBV20-1 | 15 | CSARETGWDNQPQHF
TRBJ2-5 | TRBV5-1 | 15 | CASSLVTGYQETQYF
TRBJ1-2 | TRBV7-9 | 13 | CASSSIKGGGYTF
TRBJ1-5 | TRBV19 | 15 | CATSQTGGSNQPQHF
TRBJ1-5 | TRBV29-1 | 13 | CSVRGGSNQPQHF
TRBJ2-1 | TRBV30 | 14 | CASPTSGSYNEQFF
TRBJ2-1 | TRBV3-1 | 12 | CASTGLYNEQFF
TRBJ2-3 | TRBV5-1 | 15 | CASSLAVYPADTQYF
TRBJ1-5 | TRBV20-1 | 15 | CSALRSIGSVQPQHF
TRBJ1-2 | TRBV3-1 | 13 | CASSQDTGSGYTF
TRBJ2-5 | TRBV29-1 | 12 | CSVVSGQETQYF
TRBJ2-7 | TRBV9 | 14 | CASSFGGASYEQYF
TRBJ2-3 | TRBV20-1 | 12 | CSAPTRTDTQYF
TRBJ1-6 | TRBV4-3 | 15 | CASSQDWDRNSPLHF
TRBJ1-6 | TRBV3-1 | 18 | CASSQDSPQGSYNSPLHF
TRBJ2-1 | TRBV2 | 14 | CASNELAGRGEQFF
TRBJ1-1 | TRBV13 | 13 | CASRDAQITEAFF
TRBJ2-3 | TRBV3-1 | 14 | CASSSTGSTDTQYF
TRBJ1-6 | TRBV9 | 14 | CASSTQGVGSPLHF
TRBJ1-5 | TRBV6-5 | 14 | CASSPLTGNQPQHF
TRBJ1-2 | TRBV20-1 | 15 | CSARDRPKGGYGYTF
TRBJ2-3 | TRBV29-1 | 16 | CSAPGRLAGRTDTQYF
TRBJ1-5 | TRBV20-1 | 13 | CSAAGASNQPQHF
TRBJ2-5 | TRBV6-6 | 16 | CASSYSWAPDQETQYF
TRBJ1-4 | TRBV19 | 15 | CASSISGTANEKLFF
TRBJ2-7 | TRBV5-4 | 14 | CASSLGFGHYEQYF
TRBJ2-1 | TRBV24-1 | 16 | CATSDPGQGANNEQFF